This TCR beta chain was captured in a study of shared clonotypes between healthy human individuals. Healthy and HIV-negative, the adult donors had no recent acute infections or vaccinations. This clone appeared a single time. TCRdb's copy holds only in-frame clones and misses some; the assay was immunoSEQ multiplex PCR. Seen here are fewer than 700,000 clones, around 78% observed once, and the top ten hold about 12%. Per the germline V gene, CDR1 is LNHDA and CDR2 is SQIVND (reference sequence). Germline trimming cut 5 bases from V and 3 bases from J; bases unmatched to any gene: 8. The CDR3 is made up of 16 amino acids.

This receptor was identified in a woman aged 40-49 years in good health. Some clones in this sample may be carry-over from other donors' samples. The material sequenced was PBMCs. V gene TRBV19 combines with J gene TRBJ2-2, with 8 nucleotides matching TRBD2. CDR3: CASSSRQREYTGELFF. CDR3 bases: TGTGCCAGTAGTTCCAGACAGCGGGAGTACACCGGGGAGCTGTTTTTT.